This is a list of T cell receptor beta chains from one sample in a study of CD8 T cells in Susac syndrome. TCRdb re-called the immunoSEQ multiplex PCR reads with MiXCR, one entry per CDR3 protein. The repertoire includes 80,000 or so distinct CDR3 sequences, approximately 94% of them detected once, and roughly 0.24% sits in the top ten. Source material: CD8+ T cells from PBMCs. These receptors were obtained from a human donor in good health. CDR3s leave out the opening cysteine and the closing phenylalanine or tryptophan. Fields, in order: clone size, J gene, V gene, CDR3 protein. Only part of the rows carry a size: once, few, many, or a class if the clone is expanded.

>-|TRBJ2-5|TRBV7-9
ASSLARLAGSGETQY
>-|TRBJ1-1|TRBV12-5
ASGKGVNTEAF
>-|TRBJ1-5|TRBV27
ASRRTGRDQPQH
>-|TRBJ2-7|TRBV9
ASSVAGTYEQY
>-|TRBJ2-7|TRBV4-1
ASSQHPGTYEQY
>-|TRBJ2-7|TRBV5-1
ASSVDPSGLYEQY
>-|TRBJ1-4|TRBV27
ASTTLGVGGEKLF
>-|TRBJ1-2|TRBV12-3/TRBV12-4
ASSLGGEGYT
>once|TRBJ2-5|TRBV6-7
ASRIPTGVEAQY
>-|TRBJ1-1|TRBV12-3/TRBV12-4
ASSSGTGLTEAF
>-|TRBJ1-6|TRBV7-2
ASSLDGDYYNSPLH
>-|TRBJ2-1|TRBV24-1
ATSDSGPREQF
>-|TRBJ2-7|TRBV5-4
ASSLTGLSYEQY
>-|TRBJ2-1|TRBV12-3/TRBV12-4
ASSLGQGYYNEQF
>-|TRBJ2-7|TRBV27
ASSLGPGRNYEQY
>-|TRBJ2-5|TRBV2
ASRLLVQQQETQY
>-|TRBJ2-3|TRBV4-3
ASSQDKRPDTQY
>few|TRBJ2-1|TRBV3-1
ASSLWTVRSYNEQF
>few|TRBJ1-1|TRBV7-2
ASSPAGQGLNTEAF
>-|TRBJ2-2|TRBV27
ASSYPGAGELF
>-|TRBJ1-2|TRBV12-3/TRBV12-4
ASSLGDGGYT
>once|TRBJ2-1|TRBV7-9
ASSFSGLADNEQF
>-|TRBJ1-6|TRBV20-1
SARELGSTGFNSPLH
>-|TRBJ1-1|TRBV13
ASSSPGQGGNTEAF
>-|TRBJ1-1|TRBV7-6
ASSPGPFNTEAF
>-|TRBJ2-4|TRBV3-1
ASSQDLTKNIQY
>-|TRBJ2-2|TRBV9
ASSVAGTGLGNTGELF
>-|TRBJ1-1|TRBV20-1
SARLRGRWDTEAF
>-|TRBJ1-1|TRBV4-3
ASSQPGEGGTEAF
>-|TRBJ2-1|TRBV19
ASSMPGRYNEQF
>-|TRBJ2-5|TRBV10-3
AGRGSGDQETQY
>-|TRBJ1-2|TRBV29-1
SVPGQGGYT
>-|TRBJ2-1|TRBV3-1
ASSRDSGLANNEQF